The 24 T cell receptor beta chains presented below share a single source sample, sequenced in a study of human T cells and chemical hapten exposure. Time point noted: patch test 3, about 24 weeks after DPC sensitization. The treatment: therapeutic diphenylcyclopropenone sensitization with weekly scalp DPC. TCRdb itself ran the RACE reads through MiXCR, one entry per CDR3 protein. The sample has about 64,000 distinct CDR3 sequences, approximately 10% seen once; the top ten hold approximately 2%. The sequencing here drew on whole blood, taken in connection with sensitization to the hapten diphenylcyclopropenone (DPC). The receptor source for this set is a woman aged 30 to 39 with alopecia areata. Some clones in this sample may be carry-over from other donors' samples.

This clonotype has ten or more counts. The V call is TRBV20-1, the J call TRBJ2-2; no clear D gene. The CDR3 is 11 amino acids. The V gene's germline CDR1 is DFQATT and CDR2 SNEGSKA (reference sequence). The ends were cut back, 3 bases at V and 5 bases at J, with 4 bases in the middle. CDR3 sequence (DNA): TGCAGTGCTAGCCGGACCGGGGAGCTGTTTTTT. Translation: CSASRTGELFF.

This clonotype was detected only a few times. The chain joins TRBV28 to TRBJ2-1; 7 positions match TRBD2. The CDR3 loop spans 14 amino acids. V lost 5 bases to trimming and J lost 6 bases; unmatched junction nucleotides: 7. Germline V CDR1 and CDR2: MDHEN, SYDVKM. DNA for the CDR3: TGTGCCAGCAGTATATCGGGAGGCAGCAATGAGCAGTTCTTC. Translating gives CASSISGGSNEQFF.

The chain couples TRBV5-5 to TRBJ1-1; a weak D match, TRBD1 (5 bases). Germline V CDR1 and CDR2: SGHKS, YYEKEE (reference sequence). The CDR3 loop spans 14 amino acids. Trimming removed 0 bases from V and 8 bases from J, with 14 bases in between. DNA of the CDR3: TGTGCCAGCAGCTTGGGTTTGGCCGGGGCCGAAGCTTTCTTT. Protein sequence: CASSLGLAGAEAFF. Full variable domain (missing parts from reference TRBV5-5 and TRBJ1-1): DAGVTQSPTHLIKTRGQQVTLRCSPISGHKSVSWYQQVLGQGPQFIFQYYEKEERGRGNFPDRFSARQFPNYSSELNVNALLLGDSALYLCASSLGLAGAEAFFGQGTRLTVV.

This clonotype was detected many times. The chain combines TRBV29-1 with TRBJ2-2, with 11 bases fitting TRBD1. The CDR3 has 15 residues. The V gene's germline CDR1 is SQVTM and CDR2 ANQGSEA. V shed 7 bases and J 3 bases; nucleotides not matched to a gene: 7. CDR3 sequence (DNA): TGCAGCGCCAGGACAGGGGGCTCGTACACCGGGGAGCTGTTTTTT. As protein: CSARTGGSYTGELFF.

This chain links TRBV21-1 with TRBJ1-1; the table's D call of TRBD1 was not tested on the DNA. TRBV21-1 is termed a pseudogene. The CDR3 runs 15 residues. The chain's CDR3 is CASSAGQASNTEAFF. The CDR3 DNA sequence: TGTGCCAGCAGCGCGGGACAGGCGAGTAACACTGAAGCTTTCTTT.

The chain carries TRBV5-4 and TRBJ2-3; 12 bases align to TRBD2. This CDR3 region has 16 residues. Germline-derived CDR1 and CDR2 are SGHNT and YYREEE (reference sequence). V trimming: 4 bases; J trimming: 0 bases; junction bases outside the gene matches: 3. CDR3 protein: CASSGGTSGSTDTQYF. CDR3 nucleotides: TGTGCCAGCAGCGGGGGGACTAGCGGGAGCACAGATACGCAGTATTTT.

This clonotype occurred many times. This chain uses TRBV7-6 with TRBJ2-7; 11 bases fit TRBD1. From germline, CDR1 is SGHVS and CDR2 FNYEAQ. The CDR3 covers 16 residues. V was pared by 5 bases and J by 3 bases, with 9 bases of the junction left unmatched. The CDR3 region has the DNA TGTGCCAGCAGCCCCCTTGGGACAGGGGGGAGCTACGAGCAGTACTTC. Its translation: CASSPLGTGGSYEQYF.

This chain connects TRBV25-1 to TRBJ2-5; a possible D gene is TRBD1 (5 bases). The germline V and J ends were trimmed by 3 bases and 3 bases, with 11 bases remaining between them. Germline V lookup: CDR1 MGHDK, CDR2 SYGVNS. CDR3 length: 14 amino acids. Here the CDR3 reads CASSDWGREETQYF. In DNA form, the CDR3 reads TGTGCCAGCAGTGATTGGGGCAGGGAAGAGACCCAGTACTTC.

This clonotype was detected ten times or more. This rearrangement joins TRBV5-4 to TRBJ1-2, with 12 bases fitting TRBD1. Looked up from germline, CDR1 is SGHNT and CDR2 is YYREEE (reference sequence). The V gene end was trimmed by 3 bases and the J gene end by 6 bases; junction bases not matched to a gene: 3. The CDR3 has 14 residues. CDR3 amino acids: CASSWGQGADGYTF. The CDR3, as DNA: TGTGCCAGCAGCTGGGGACAGGGGGCGGATGGCTACACCTTC.

In this sample, this clonotype turned up many times. The chain employs TRBV4-3 and TRBJ1-5, with D unclear. Germline CDR1 is LGHNA and CDR2 is YSLEER. The CDR3 consists of 14 residues. The V and J ends lost 1 base and 5 bases respectively, with 9 bases between them. The CDR3 bases are TGCGCCAGCAGCCAAGGCAGGACCCATCAGCCCCAGCATTTT. Translated: CASSQGRTHQPQHF.

This sequence joins TRBV7-3 and TRBJ2-6; D not certain. This CDR3 region has 16 residues. Germline V gene lookup returns CDR1 SGHTA and CDR2 FQGTGA. V lost 1 base to trimming and J lost 4 bases, with 11 bases between them. The CDR3 sequence: CASSLRPLAGANVLTF. The CDR3 nucleotides read TGTGCCAGCAGCTTAAGACCCCTCGCGGGGGCCAACGTCCTGACTTTC.

This clonotype was counted many times. The gene calls are TRBV5-1 and TRBJ2-7; 7 positions agree with TRBD2. Trimming at V came to 4 bases and at J to 7 bases, leaving 11 bases not matched to a gene. The CDR3 extends over 14 amino acids. From germline, CDR1 is SGHRS and CDR2 YFSETQ. The CDR3 nucleotides are TGCGCCAGCAGCGGGGCTCGCGGGGGTGGAGAGCAGTACTTC. It translates to CASSGARGGGEQYF.

This clonotype showed up many times. The chain couples TRBV7-9 to TRBJ2-5; D remains unclear. The germline V and J ends were trimmed by 2 bases and 3 bases, with 10 bases remaining between them. CDR1 and CDR2 (germline): SEHNR, FQNEAQ (reference sequence). The CDR3 length is 14 residues. CDR3 sequence: CASSLKGIEETQYF. CDR3 DNA: TGTGCCAGCAGCTTAAAAGGGATCGAAGAGACCCAGTACTTC.

This clonotype occurred a few times. The chain couples TRBV25-1 to TRBJ1-6; D is unclear. This CDR3 comprises 13 residues. Germline V gene sequence: CDR1 MGHDK, CDR2 SYGVNS. V lost 4 bases to trimming and J lost 6 bases, with 7 bases between them. CDR3 loop: CASSGSPNSPLHF. The CDR3 DNA reads TGTGCCAGCAGTGGCAGTCCTAATTCACCCCTCCACTTT.

The chain links TRBV12-3 or TRBV12-4 to TRBJ1-6; TRBD1 aligns across 8 bases. The CDR3 contains 15 residues. The V and J ends lost 0 bases and 10 bases, in that order; junction bases with no gene match: 5. The CDR3 nucleotides are TGTGCCAGCAGTTTAGCGGACAGGGTTGGATCACCCCTCCACTTT. As protein: CASSLADRVGSPLHF.

This sequence joins TRBV28 and TRBJ1-3; 8 positions agree with TRBD1. Germline V gene data show CDR1 as MDHEN and CDR2 as SYDVKM. Trimming removed 5 bases from V and 3 bases from J; junction bases left unmatched: 9. The CDR3 consists of 16 residues. The CDR3 DNA sequence: TGTGCCAGCAGTCCAACTCCCGGGACAGGTGGAAACACCATATATTTT. This sequence encodes CASSPTPGTGGNTIYF.

The chain combines TRBV12-3 or TRBV12-4 with TRBJ2-2; 7 nucleotides line up with TRBD2. The ends lost 8 bases at V and 5 bases at J; junction bases unmatched: 8. The CDR3 covers 14 residues. CDR3 bases: TGTGCCAGCCGCCCTCCCGGGGGGACCGGGGAGCTGTTTTTT. Encoded protein: CASRPPGGTGELFF.

This chain connects TRBV7-8 to TRBJ2-1; the match to TRBD2 covers 13 bases. The CDR3 totals 15 residues. CDR1 SGHVS and CDR2 FQNEAQ come from the germline V gene. The V and J ends lost 3 bases and 5 bases, in that order; junction bases with no gene match: 1. For the CDR3, the DNA is TGTGCCAGCAGCTTGACTAGCGGGAGGCACAATGAGCAGTTCTTC. This sequence encodes CASSLTSGRHNEQFF.

This clonotype was detected a few times. V gene TRBV28 combines with J gene TRBJ1-2, with TRBD1 matching 10 bases. Per the germline V gene, CDR1 is MDHEN and CDR2 is SYDVKM. Germline trimming cut 8 bases from V and 4 bases from J; bases unmatched to any gene: 4. CDR3 size: 13 residues. In DNA, the CDR3 is TGTGCCAGCGGGACAGGGGTAGTCTATGGCTACACCTTC. Its protein product is CASGTGVVYGYTF.

At least ten counts were recorded for this clonotype. V is TRBV21-1 and J is TRBJ2-7; the table's D call TRBD1 went unverified against the DNA. TRBV21-1 is noted as a pseudogene. The CDR3 length is 16 residues. CDR3 DNA sequence: TGTGCCAGTGAGACAGGGGGCTTAAGTCGGTCCTACGAGCAGTACTTC. Its protein is CASETGGLSRSYEQYF.

This clonotype was picked up a small number of times. The CDR3 protein is CASSQDGGLGFTEDNEQFF. As DNA, the CDR3 is TGCGCCAGCAGCCAAGATGGGGGACTAGGATTCACTGAAGACAATGAGCAGTTCTTC. The chain recombines TRBV4-1 with TRBJ2-1; 8 nucleotides line up with TRBD2. Germline V gene lookup returns CDR1 MGHRA and CDR2 YSYEKL. Losses at the gene ends were 0 bases for V and 5 bases for J; bases not matched to a gene: 15. The CDR3 spans 19 residues.

V gene TRBV6-6 combines with J gene TRBJ1-5; D possibly corresponds to TRBD1 (6 bases). Trimming removed 2 bases from V and 2 bases from J, with 13 bases in between. The CDR3 extends over 16 amino acids. Germline V gene data show CDR1 as MNHNY and CDR2 as SVGAGI (reference sequence). The CDR3 DNA follows: TGTGCCAGCAGTTACGATCCGGGGGCAGGCAATCAGCCCCAGCATTTT. Residues: CASSYDPGAGNQPQHF.

The rearrangement links TRBV29-1 to TRBJ1-5; no clear D. CDR3 length equals 13 residues. V shed 4 bases and J shed 9 bases, with 16 bases lying between them. CDR1 is SQVTM and CDR2 is ANQGSEA in the germline V gene. The chain's CDR3 is CSVGPGGLGPQHF. CDR3 nucleotide sequence: TGCAGCGTTGGGCCGGGAGGCTTGGGGCCCCAGCATTTT.

The V call is TRBV12-3 or TRBV12-4, the J call TRBJ2-3; no clear D gene. Trimming took off 7 bases at V and 1 base at J, with 12 bases between the two ends. CDR3 length: 14 amino acids. CDR3 sequence: CASTLGGGTDTQYF. For the CDR3, the DNA is TGTGCCAGCACCCTAGGTGGGGGCACAGATACGCAGTATTTT.